This entry concerns a single TCR beta chain. Its antigen is as yet unknown. The data were taken from a study of shared clonotypes between healthy human individuals. Regarding the study as a whole: Sorted-subset samples were not fully sequenced, rarefaction indicated.

Sequenced by immunoSEQ multiplex PCR; TCRdb stores in-frame clones only, minus some. Here the sample spans 2 million to 2.5 million clones, 80% to 95% being singletons. There are 13 residues in the CDR3. With V trimmed by 0 bases and J by 5 bases, 1 base remained unmatched. CDR1 and CDR2 (germline): MNHNY, SVGAGI (reference sequence). The origin of this receptor is a man in his late teens or twenties in good health. Some clones in this sample may be carry-over from other donors' samples. The J gene is TRBJ2-7, the V gene TRBV6-6; the match to TRBD1 covers 7 bases. Sequences were obtained from naive CD4+ T cells from PBMCs. Subset here: CD45RA+ positively selected. In DNA form, the CDR3 reads TGTGCCAGCAGTTACTCAGGGGGCCACGAGCAGTACTTC. Translated: CASSYSGGHEQYF.